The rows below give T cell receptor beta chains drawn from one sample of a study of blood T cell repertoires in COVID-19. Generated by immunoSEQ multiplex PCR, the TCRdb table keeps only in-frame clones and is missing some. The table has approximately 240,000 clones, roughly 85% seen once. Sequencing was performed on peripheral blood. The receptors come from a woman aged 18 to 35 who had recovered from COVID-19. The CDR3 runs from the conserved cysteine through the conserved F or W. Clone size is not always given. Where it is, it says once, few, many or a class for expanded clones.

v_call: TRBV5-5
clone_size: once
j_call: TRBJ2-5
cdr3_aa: CASSLDAGARQETQYF

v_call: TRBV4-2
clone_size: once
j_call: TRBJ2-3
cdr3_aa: CASSQDRQRSTDTQYF

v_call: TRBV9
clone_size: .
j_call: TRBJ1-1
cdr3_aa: CASSAQMNMNTEAFF

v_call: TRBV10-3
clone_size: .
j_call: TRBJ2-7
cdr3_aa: CAIGGLAGEQYF

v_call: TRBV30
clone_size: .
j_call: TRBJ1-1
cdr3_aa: CAWKSWEWTNTEAFF

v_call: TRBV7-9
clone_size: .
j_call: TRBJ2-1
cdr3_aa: CASSLAGHFSYNEQFF

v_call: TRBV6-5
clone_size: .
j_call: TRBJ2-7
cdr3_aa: CASSYADRGLEQYF

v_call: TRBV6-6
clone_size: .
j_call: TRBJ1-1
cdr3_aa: CASSYSQGRDTEAFF

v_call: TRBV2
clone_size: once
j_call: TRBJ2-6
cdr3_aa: CASSDDREAPYSGANVLTF

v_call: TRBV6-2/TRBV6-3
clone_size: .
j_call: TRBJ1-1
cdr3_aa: CASSRGNSFEAFF

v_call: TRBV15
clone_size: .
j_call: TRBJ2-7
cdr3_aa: CATSRPNSGGGNSEQYF

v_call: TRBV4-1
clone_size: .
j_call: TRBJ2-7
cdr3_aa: CASSQTRGIGSYEQYF

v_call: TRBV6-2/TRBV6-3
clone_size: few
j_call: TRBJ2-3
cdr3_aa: CASSRITGGSTDTQYF

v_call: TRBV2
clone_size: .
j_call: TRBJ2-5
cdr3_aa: CASSRTSGEETQYF

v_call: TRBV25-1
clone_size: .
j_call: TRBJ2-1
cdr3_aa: CASSERPSGKYNEQFF

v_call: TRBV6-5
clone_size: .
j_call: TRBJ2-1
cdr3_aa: CASLLINTYNEQFF

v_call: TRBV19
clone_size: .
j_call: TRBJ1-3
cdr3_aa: CASTPPGGGWSGNTIYF

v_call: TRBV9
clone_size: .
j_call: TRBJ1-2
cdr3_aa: CASSVVSGEGYTF

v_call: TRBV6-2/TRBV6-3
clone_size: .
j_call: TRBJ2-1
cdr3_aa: CASSSLRLAGGDEQFF

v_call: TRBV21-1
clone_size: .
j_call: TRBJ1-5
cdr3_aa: CASSKGRVFSNQPQHF